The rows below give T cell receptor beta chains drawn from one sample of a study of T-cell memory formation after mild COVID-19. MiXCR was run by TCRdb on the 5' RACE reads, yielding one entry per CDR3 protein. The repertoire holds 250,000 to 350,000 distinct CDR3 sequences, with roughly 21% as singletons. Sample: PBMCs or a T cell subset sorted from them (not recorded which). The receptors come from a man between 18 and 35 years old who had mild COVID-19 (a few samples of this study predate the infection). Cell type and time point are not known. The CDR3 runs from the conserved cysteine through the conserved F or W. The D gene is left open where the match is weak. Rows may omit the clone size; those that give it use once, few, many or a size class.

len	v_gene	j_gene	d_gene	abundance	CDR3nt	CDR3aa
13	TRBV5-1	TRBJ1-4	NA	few	TGCGCCAGCAGCTTGGGGGGGAACGAAAAACTGTTTTTT	CASSLGGNEKLFF
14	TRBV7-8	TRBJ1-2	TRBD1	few	TGTGCCAGCAGCGCAGACAGGGACAGCTATGGCTACACCTTC	CASSADRDSYGYTF
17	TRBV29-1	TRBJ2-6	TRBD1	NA	TGCAGCGTTGAAGGACAGGGTTCCCCCTCTGGGGCCAACGTCCTGACTTTC	CSVEGQGSPSGANVLTF
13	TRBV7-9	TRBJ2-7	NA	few	TGTGCCAGCAGCTGGAGCGTGGGAGACGAGCAGTACTTC	CASSWSVGDEQYF
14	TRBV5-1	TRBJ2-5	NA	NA	TGCGCCAGCAGCTATCGGGCACTCCAAGAGACCCAGTACTTC	CASSYRALQETQYF
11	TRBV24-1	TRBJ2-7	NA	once	TGTGCCACCAGTGATGGCTACGAGCAGTACTTC	CATSDGYEQYF
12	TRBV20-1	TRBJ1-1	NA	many	TGCAGTGCTAGACGAGGGAACACTGAAGCTTTCTTT	CSARRGNTEAFF
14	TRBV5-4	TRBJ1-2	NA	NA	TGTGCCAGCAGCATCGGTGACGGAAACTATGGCTACACCTTC	CASSIGDGNYGYTF
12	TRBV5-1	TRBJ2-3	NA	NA	TGCGCCAGCCGGGAAGGGGCCGATACGCAGTATTTT	CASREGADTQYF
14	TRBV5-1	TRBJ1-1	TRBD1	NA	TGCGCCAGCAGCGGGGGACAGGGTGACGCTGAAGCTTTCTTT	CASSGGQGDAEAFF
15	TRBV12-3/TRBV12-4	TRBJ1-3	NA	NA	TGTGCCAGCAGGCGCGACGGGAACTCTGGAAACACCATATATTTT	CASRRDGNSGNTIYF
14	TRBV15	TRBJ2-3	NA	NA	TGTGCCACCAGCAGGTCTCGGCTCGCAGATACGCAGTATTTT	CATSRSRLADTQYF
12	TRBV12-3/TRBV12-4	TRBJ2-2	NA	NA	TGTGCCAGCAGCCCCCCGGGCGGGGAGCTGTTTTTT	CASSPPGGELFF
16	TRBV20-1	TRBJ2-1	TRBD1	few	TGCAGTGCTCCTGACCCGGGACAGGGAGAAGGCAATGAGCAGTTCTTC	CSAPDPGQGEGNEQFF
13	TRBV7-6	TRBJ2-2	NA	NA	TGTGCCAGCAGCTTAGCTTTGGCCGGGGAGCTGTTTTTT	CASSLALAGELFF
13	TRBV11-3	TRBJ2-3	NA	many	TGTGCCAGCAGCTTCGACACAGGGGATACGCAGTATTTT	CASSFDTGDTQYF
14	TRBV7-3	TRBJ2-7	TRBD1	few	TGTGCCAGCAGGGAGACAGGGGGGACCTACGAGCAGTACTTC	CASRETGGTYEQYF
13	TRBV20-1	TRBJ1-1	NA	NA	TGCAGTGCCCCACGTTCGTGGGAAAGTGAAGCTTTCTTT	CSAPRSWESEAFF
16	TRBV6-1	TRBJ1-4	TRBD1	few	TGTGCCAGCAGTGAGGTAACCGGGACAGGAAATGAAAAACTGTTTTTT	CASSEVTGTGNEKLFF
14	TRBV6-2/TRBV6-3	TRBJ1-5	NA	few	TGTGCCAGCAGACCGGACTCTAGCAATCAGCCCCAGCATTTT	CASRPDSSNQPQHF
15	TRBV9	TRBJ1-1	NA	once	TGTGCCAGCAGCGTGGGGGTAACCGCATGGGATAAAGCTTTCTTT	CASSVGVTAWDKAFF
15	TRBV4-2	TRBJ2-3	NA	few	TGTGCCAGCAGCCAAGATTACAGGGTCACAGATACGCAGTATTTT	CASSQDYRVTDTQYF
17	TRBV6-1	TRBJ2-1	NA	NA	TGTGCCAGCAGTGAATCCCGTACGAGGGGGGCGTTCGATGAGCAGTTCTTC	CASSESRTRGAFDEQFF
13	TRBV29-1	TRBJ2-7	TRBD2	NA	TGCAGCGTTCGCGCGGGGGGTTCAGCCGAGCAGTACTTC	CSVRAGGSAEQYF
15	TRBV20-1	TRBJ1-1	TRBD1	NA	TGCAGTGCTAGAGACCCAGCAAGGGGGCTGGATGAAGCTTTCTTT	CSARDPARGLDEAFF
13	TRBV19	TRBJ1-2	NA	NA	TGTGCCAGTAGTATGATATCCAACTATGGCTACACCTTC	CASSMISNYGYTF
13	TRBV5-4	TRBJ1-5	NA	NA	TGTGCCAGCAGCTTAGAGTCGATGGAGCCCCAGCATTTT	CASSLESMEPQHF
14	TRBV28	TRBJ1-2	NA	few	TGTGCCAGCAGTTTATATGACGATTACTATGGCTACACCTTC	CASSLYDDYYGYTF
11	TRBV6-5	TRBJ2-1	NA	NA	TGTGCCAGCAGTTGGAGTGGAGAGCAGTTCTTC	CASSWSGEQFF
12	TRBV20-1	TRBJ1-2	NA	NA	TGCAGTGCTTGGCCCGCTAGTAGGGGACCCTCCTTC	CSAWPASRGPSF
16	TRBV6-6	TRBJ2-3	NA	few	TGTGCCAGCAGAGCGTACGGGGGCCTTAGCACAGATACGCAGTATTTT	CASRAYGGLSTDTQYF
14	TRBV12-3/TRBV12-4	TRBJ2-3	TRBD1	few	TGTGCCAGCAGCCAGGGACAGGTCACAGATACGCAGTATTTT	CASSQGQVTDTQYF
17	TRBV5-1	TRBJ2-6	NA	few	TGCGCCAGCAGCCGAGAATACAGGGACTCTGGGGCCAACGTCCTGACTTTC	CASSREYRDSGANVLTF
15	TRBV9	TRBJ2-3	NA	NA	TGTGCCAGCAGCGTGGAAGGGGCGAGCACAGATACGCAGTATTTT	CASSVEGASTDTQYF
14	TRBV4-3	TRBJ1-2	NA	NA	TGCGCCAGCAGCCAAGAGTTTCGGGGTGGTGGCTACACCTTC	CASSQEFRGGGYTF
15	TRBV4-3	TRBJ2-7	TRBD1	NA	TGCGCCAGCAGCCACGGGACAGGGGGTTCCTACGAGCAGTACTTC	CASSHGTGGSYEQYF
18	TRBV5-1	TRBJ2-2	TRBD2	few	TGCGCCAGCAGCCCGCCCAGGGCGGGGGGCACGGACACCGGGGAGCTGTTTTTT	CASSPPRAGGTDTGELFF
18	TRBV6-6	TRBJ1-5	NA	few	TGTGCCAGCAGTTACTCGATTCAAATCCAGGATAGCAATCAGCCCCAGCATTTT	CASSYSIQIQDSNQPQHF
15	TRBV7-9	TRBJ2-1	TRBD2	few	TGTGCCAGCAGCCGACTAGCGGGGGGGCTATATGAGCAGTTCTTC	CASSRLAGGLYEQFF
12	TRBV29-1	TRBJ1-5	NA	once	TGCAGCGTTGAAGTAGATGGACAGCCCCAGCATTTT	CSVEVDGQPQHF